This T cell receptor beta chain was profiled in a study of T cells in Graves' hyperthyroidism and ophthalmopathy. Overall study findings and caveats: Most clonotypes expanded in the thyroid (above 0.001) were also present in blood.

Calling Graves' hyperthyroidism stable meant ophthalmopathy did not progress within 18 months. Exclusion followed for patients with uncontrolled infection, other autoimmune disease, pregnancy or lactation. This clonotype was seen only a few times. No antigen is known for it. Since the CDR3 does not end with the conserved phenylalanine or tryptophan, this likely comes from a read error. The limits of the CDR3 on the DNA are not certain, so only TCRdb's listed CDR3 is given. CDR1 DFQATT and CDR2 SNEGSKA come from the germline V gene (reference sequence). The CDR3 has 8 amino acids, counting both end residues. Amplification of TCR beta CDR3 regions used RNA as the template. First-round RT-PCR targeting the TCR CDR3 was performed with the HTBI primer set. TCRdb reanalysed the multiplex PCR reads using MiXCR and keeps one entry per CDR3 protein. The sample lists some 800,000 distinct CDR3 sequences, about two fifths seen once, with more than 7% in the top ten.

J is TRBJ2-5 and V is TRBV20-1; the table assigns TRBD1, which was not confirmed against the DNA. Sequencing used blood. The TCR originated in a young man with Graves' hyperthyroidism. The CDR3: CSASEPGA.